Below, 2 T cell receptor beta chains from the same sample are listed, as sequenced in a study of blood T cell repertoires in COVID-19. Here immunoSEQ multiplex PCR was the method, and the copy in TCRdb shows in-frame clones only, minus some. The data contain around 160,000 clones, approximately 80% of them seen just once; the ten biggest clones take up nearly 3.5%. The sample consisted of PBMCs or T cells enriched from blood (not recorded which). These TCRs come from an older woman who had recovered from COVID-19.

The rearrangement links TRBV7-2 to TRBJ2-1, with 7 bases identical to TRBD2. Germline CDR1 reads SGHTA; CDR2 reads FQGNSA. This CDR3 is built from 17 residues. Trimming at V came to 5 bases and at J to 0 bases, leaving 10 bases not matched to a gene. The CDR3 spells CASSIRRTRSSYNEQFF. In DNA form, the CDR3 reads TGTGCCAGCAGCATCCGTCGGACTAGGAGCTCCTACAATGAGCAGTTCTTC.

V and J are TRBV7-2 and TRBJ2-3, with 7 bases matching TRBD1. J lost 5 bases, V lost 1 base, and 9 bases had no gene match. Germline values: CDR1 SGHTA, CDR2 FQGNSA. This CDR3 comprises 16 residues. The CDR3 sequence is CASSLDWQGVRDTQYF. The CDR3 DNA reads TGTGCCAGCAGCTTAGATTGGCAGGGGGTAAGAGATACGCAGTATTTT.